This TCR beta chain derives from a study of OX40 agonist ivuxolimab in advanced cancers. Study overall: At approximately 80% male, the cohort had a mean age of approximately 60 years, ranging from roughly 20 to 79. Study-wide findings and caveats: At doses 0.1 to 3.0 mg/kg, CD4+ and CD8+ clones expanded.

About this clone: The antigen is unknown.

Method: immunoSEQ multiplex PCR; TCRdb's copy keeps in-frame clones and lacks some. This sample has around 95,000 clones, with 90% found just once. Germline lookup yields CDR1 MNHEY and CDR2 SMNVEV (reference sequence). CDR3 length equals 15 residues. V was trimmed by 4 bases and J by 7 bases, leaving 16 bases between them. This chain connects TRBV27 to TRBJ2-2; possible D gene TRBD2, 5 bases. The receptor was derived from an adult with an advanced solid tumor such as melanoma, head and neck, liver or kidney cancer. The material was CD4+ or CD8+ T cells sorted from blood, obtained in a trial of the OX40 agonist ivuxolimab. The CDR3 nucleotides are TGTGCCAGCAGTTCCGGGATCCCCGCGCACGGGGAGCTGTTTTTT. This encodes CASSSGIPAHGELFF.